This T cell receptor beta chain stems from a study of blood T cell repertoires in COVID-19. On the study more broadly: Researchers got acute and convalescent COVID-19 samples from the United States, Italy and Spain. PBMCs, B-cell-depleted T cells, or T cells provided the cDNA or gDNA that made up the material.

Germline lookup yields CDR1 SGHRS and CDR2 YFSETQ. The length of the CDR3 is 15 residues. V lost 0 bases and J lost 2; bases outside the gene matches: 0. As originally analysed: Reference gene primer amplification in the assay estimated nucleated cell counts. Generated by immunoSEQ multiplex PCR, the TCRdb table keeps only in-frame clones and is missing some. The D gene and trimming were derived from the DNA, and the V and J assignments and clone size from that table. The sample has over 85,000 clones, approximately 85% seen once; the top ten hold about 10%. Note on this clone: Distinct nucleotide sequences in the sample also encode this CDR3.

Material for sequencing was peripheral blood. The source of this sequence is a man aged 35-49 years with active or convalescent COVID-19. V usage is TRBV5-1 and J usage is TRBJ2-1; 9 bases fit TRBD1. This CDR3 reads CASSLGQGAYNEQFF. The CDR3 DNA reads TGCGCCAGCAGCTTGGGACAGGGGGCCTACAATGAGCAGTTCTTC.